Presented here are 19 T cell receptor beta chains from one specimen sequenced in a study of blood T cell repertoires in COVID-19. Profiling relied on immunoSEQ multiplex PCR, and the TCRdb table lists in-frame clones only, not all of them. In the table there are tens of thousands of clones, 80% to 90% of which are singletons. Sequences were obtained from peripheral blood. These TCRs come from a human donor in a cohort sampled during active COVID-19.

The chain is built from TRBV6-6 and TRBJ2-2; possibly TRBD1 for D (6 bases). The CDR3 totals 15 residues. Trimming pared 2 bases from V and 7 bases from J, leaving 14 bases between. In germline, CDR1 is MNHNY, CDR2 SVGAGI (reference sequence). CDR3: CASSYSGGEVGELFF. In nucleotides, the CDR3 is TGTGCCAGCAGTTACAGTGGGGGCGAGGTCGGGGAGCTGTTTTTT.

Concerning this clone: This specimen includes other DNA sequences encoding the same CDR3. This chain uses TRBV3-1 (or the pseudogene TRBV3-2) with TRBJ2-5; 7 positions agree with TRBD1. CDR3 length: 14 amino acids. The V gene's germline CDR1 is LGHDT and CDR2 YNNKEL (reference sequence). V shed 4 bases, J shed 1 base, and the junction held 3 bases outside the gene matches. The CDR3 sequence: CASSRQGPQETQYF. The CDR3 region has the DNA TGTGCCAGCAGCCGACAGGGCCCCCAAGAGACCCAGTACTTC.

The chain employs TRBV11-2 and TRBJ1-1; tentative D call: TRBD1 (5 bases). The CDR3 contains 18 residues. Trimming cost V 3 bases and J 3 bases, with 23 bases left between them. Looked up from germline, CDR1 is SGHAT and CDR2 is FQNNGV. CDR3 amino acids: CASSFRGKRGFVDTEAFF. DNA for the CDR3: TGTGCCAGCAGCTTCCGGGGGAAGCGGGGGTTTGTAGACACTGAAGCTTTCTTT.

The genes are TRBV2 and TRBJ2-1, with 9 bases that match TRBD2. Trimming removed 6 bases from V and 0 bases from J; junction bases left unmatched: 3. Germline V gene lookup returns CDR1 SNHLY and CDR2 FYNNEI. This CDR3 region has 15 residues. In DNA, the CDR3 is TGTGCCAGCAGCGGGACTAGCCACTCCTACAATGAGCAGTTCTTC. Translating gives CASSGTSHSYNEQFF.

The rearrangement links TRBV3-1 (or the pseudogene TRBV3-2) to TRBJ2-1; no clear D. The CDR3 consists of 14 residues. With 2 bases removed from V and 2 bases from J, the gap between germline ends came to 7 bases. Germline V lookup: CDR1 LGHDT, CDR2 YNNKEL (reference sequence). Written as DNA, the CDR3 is TGTGCCAGCAGCCAACTAGAAACCTACAATGAGCAGTTCTTC. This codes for CASSQLETYNEQFF.

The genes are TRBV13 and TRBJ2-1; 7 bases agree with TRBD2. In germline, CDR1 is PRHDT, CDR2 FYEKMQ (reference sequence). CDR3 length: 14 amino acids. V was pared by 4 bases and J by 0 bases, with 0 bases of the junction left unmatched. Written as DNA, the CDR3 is TGTGCCAGCAGCTCGGGGGGCTCCTACAATGAGCAGTTCTTC. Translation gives CASSSGGSYNEQFF.

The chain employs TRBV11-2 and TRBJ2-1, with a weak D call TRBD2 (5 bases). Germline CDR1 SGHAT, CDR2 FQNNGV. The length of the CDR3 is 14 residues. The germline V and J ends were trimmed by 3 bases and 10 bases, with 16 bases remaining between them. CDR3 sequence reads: CASSFFTSAGEQFF. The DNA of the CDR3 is TGTGCCAGCAGCTTTTTTACTAGTGCTGGCGAGCAGTTCTTC.

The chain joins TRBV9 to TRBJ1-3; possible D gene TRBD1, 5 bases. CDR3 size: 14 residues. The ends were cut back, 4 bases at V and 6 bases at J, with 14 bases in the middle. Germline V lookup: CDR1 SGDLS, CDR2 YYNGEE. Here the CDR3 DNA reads TGTGCCAGCAGCCCTCGGACATCAATAAACACCATATATTTT. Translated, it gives CASSPRTSINTIYF. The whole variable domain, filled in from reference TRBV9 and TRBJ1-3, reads DSGVTQTPKHLITATGQRVTLRCSPRSGDLSVYWYQQSLDQGLQFLIQYYNGEERAKGNILERFSAQQFPDLHSELNLSSLELGDSALYFCASSPRTSINTIYFGEGSWLTVV.

The CDR3 coding sequence is TGTGCCAGCAGCTTAACTCAGAACACTGAAGCTTTCTTT. This translates into CASSLTQNTEAFF. The chain has TRBV7-3 and TRBJ1-1; no clear D gene. Trimming removed 0 bases from V and 1 base from J, with 3 bases in between. Germline V lookup: CDR1 SGHTA, CDR2 FQGTGA. This CDR3 contains 13 residues. The full variable domain, completed using reference TRBV7-3 and TRBJ1-1, is GAGVSQTPSNKVTEKGKYVELRCDPISGHTALYWYRQSLGQGPEFLIYFQGTGAADDSGLPNDRFFAVRPEGSVSTLKIQRTERGDSAVYLCASSLTQNTEAFFGQGTRLTVV.

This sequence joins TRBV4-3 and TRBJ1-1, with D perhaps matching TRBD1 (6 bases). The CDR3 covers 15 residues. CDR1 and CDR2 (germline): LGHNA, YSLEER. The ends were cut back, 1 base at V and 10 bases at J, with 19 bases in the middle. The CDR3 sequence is CASSQARGAGKGAFF. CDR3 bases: TGCGCCAGCAGCCAAGCCCGGGGGGCGGGAAAAGGAGCTTTCTTT.

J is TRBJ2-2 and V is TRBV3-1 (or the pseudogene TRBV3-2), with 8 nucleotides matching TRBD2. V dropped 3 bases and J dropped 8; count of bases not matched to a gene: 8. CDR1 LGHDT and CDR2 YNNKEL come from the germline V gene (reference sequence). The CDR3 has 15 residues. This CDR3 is CASSQDGGARGELFF. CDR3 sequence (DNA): TGTGCCAGCAGCCAGGACGGGGGGGCCAGAGGGGAGCTGTTTTTT.

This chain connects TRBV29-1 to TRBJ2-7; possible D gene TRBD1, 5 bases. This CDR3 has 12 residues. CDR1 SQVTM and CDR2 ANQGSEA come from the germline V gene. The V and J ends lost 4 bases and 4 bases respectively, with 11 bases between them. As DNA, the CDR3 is TGCAGCGTTGTTGACGCAGGGTACGAGCAGTACTTC. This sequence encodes CSVVDAGYEQYF.

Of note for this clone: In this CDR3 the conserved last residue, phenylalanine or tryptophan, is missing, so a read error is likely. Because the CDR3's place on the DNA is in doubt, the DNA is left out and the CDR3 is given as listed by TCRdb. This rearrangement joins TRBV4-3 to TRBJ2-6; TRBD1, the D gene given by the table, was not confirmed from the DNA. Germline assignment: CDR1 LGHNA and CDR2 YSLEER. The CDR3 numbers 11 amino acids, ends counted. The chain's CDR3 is CASSQEEGDAT.

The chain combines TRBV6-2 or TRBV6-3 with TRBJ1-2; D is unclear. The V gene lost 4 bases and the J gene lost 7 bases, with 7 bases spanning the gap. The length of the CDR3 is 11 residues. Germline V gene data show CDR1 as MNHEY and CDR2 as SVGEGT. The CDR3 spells CASSFEFGYTF. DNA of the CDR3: TGTGCCAGCAGTTTCGAGTTTGGCTACACCTTC.

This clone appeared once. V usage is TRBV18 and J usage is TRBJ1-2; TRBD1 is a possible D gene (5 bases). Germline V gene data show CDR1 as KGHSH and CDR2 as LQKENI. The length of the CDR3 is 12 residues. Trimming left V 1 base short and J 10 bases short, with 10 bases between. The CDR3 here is CASSPRGSTYTF. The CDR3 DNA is TGTGCCAGCTCACCACGGGGCTCCACCTACACCTTC.

This chain's CDR3 is CASRRGGASYNSPLHF. DNA of the CDR3: TGTGCCAGCAGGAGGGGGGGGGCTTCCTATAATTCACCCCTCCACTTT. The V and J genes are TRBV27 and TRBJ1-6, with TRBD1 as a possible D gene (6 bases). The CDR3 covers 16 residues. Trimming stripped 6 bases from V and 1 base from J, with 13 bases between. CDR1 is MNHEY, CDR2 SMNVEV, per germline (reference sequence).

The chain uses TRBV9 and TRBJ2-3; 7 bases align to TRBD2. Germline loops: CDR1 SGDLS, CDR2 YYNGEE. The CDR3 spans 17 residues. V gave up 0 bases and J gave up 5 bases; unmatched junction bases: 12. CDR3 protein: CASSVDPPGGIVDTQYF. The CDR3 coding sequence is TGTGCCAGCAGCGTAGACCCCCCCGGGGGGATAGTAGATACGCAGTATTTT. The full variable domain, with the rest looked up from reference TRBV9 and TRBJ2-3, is DSGVTQTPKHLITATGQRVTLRCSPRSGDLSVYWYQQSLDQGLQFLIQYYNGEERAKGNILERFSAQQFPDLHSELNLSSLELGDSALYFCASSVDPPGGIVDTQYFGPGTRLTVL.

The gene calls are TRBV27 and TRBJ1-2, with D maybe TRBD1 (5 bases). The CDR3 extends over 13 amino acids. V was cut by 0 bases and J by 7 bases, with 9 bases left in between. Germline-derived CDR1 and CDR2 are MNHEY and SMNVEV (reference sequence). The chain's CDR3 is CASSLSSRAGYTF. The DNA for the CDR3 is TGTGCCAGCAGTTTATCTAGCAGGGCTGGCTACACCTTC.

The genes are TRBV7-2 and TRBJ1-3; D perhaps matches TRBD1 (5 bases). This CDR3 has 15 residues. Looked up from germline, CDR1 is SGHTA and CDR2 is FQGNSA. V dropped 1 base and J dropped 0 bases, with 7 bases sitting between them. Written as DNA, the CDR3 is TGTGCCAGCAGCTTAGTCGGGGGCTCTGGAAACACCATATATTTT. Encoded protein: CASSLVGGSGNTIYF.